This TCR beta chain stems from a study of tumor-infiltrating lymphocytes in primary liver carcinoma. Findings of the study overall: Tumor-adjacent and tumor-blood pairs displayed less overlap than did pairs of tumor regions.

This clonotype showed up many times. Its antigen is not known. The input was 450 to 500 ng total RNA; TCR beta cDNA was made from it with a constant-region primer. Sequencing libraries for TCR beta derived from three nested multiplex PCR rounds that used slightly modified ARM-PCR. TRBV1-TRBV30 forward primers paired with a C-beta reverse primer drove the first two PCR rounds, roughly 10 cycles each. TCRdb reanalysed the multiplex PCR reads using MiXCR and keeps one entry per CDR3 protein. Of approximately 110,000 distinct CDR3 sequences listed, approximately 78% are singletons. The study co-extracted DNA and RNA from roughly 20-30 mg of unsorted bulk tissue. Germline CDR1 and CDR2: SEHNR and FQNEAQ (reference sequence). J gave up 4 bases and V 5 bases, and 3 bases lay outside the gene matches. The CDR3 extends over 13 amino acids.

The genes are TRBV7-9 and TRBJ2-5; the match to TRBD1 covers 8 bases. Sequenced: liver tumor tissue from sampling region 3. Specified subset: tumor region T3, left-lateral pole. The sequence was collected from a man aged 40-49 years with primary liver carcinoma and hepatitis B virus infection. The CDR3 DNA is TGTGCCAGCAGCCGTGGACAGGGAGAGACCCAGTACTTC. It specifies CASSRGQGETQYF.